This entry lists 4 T cell receptor beta chains sequenced from one sample in a study of OX40 agonist ivuxolimab in advanced cancers. Sequencing was performed with immunoSEQ multiplex PCR; in TCRdb, only in-frame clones are kept and a portion is missing. Here the sample spans about 62,000 clones, about 85% being singletons. The sample here was CD4+ or CD8+ T cells sorted from blood, taken in a trial of the OX40 agonist ivuxolimab. The origin of the receptors is an adult with an advanced solid tumor such as melanoma, head and neck, liver or kidney cancer.

The chain couples TRBV27 to TRBJ2-4, with 8 bases fitting TRBD1. This CDR3 has 17 residues. Germline V gives CDR1 MNHEY, CDR2 SMNVEV (reference sequence). Trimming removed 0 bases from V and 8 bases from J; junction bases left unmatched: 12. This CDR3 reads CASSLSGPGRGQDIQYF. DNA for the CDR3: TGTGCCAGCAGTTTATCGGGACCGGGCAGGGGGCAGGACATTCAGTACTTC.

This chain joins TRBV28 and TRBJ1-1; the D is unclear. CDR1 and CDR2 (germline): MDHEN, SYDVKM. CDR3 length equals 14 residues. V dropped 6 bases and J dropped 5 bases, with 16 bases sitting between them. CDR3 DNA: TGTGCCAGCAGCCGAGCGCCGGTGGGGACTGAAGCTTTCTTT. Translated, it gives CASSRAPVGTEAFF.

There are a few counts of this clone. The chain carries TRBV10-3 and TRBJ2-7, with 8 bases fitting TRBD1. V was pared by 4 bases and J by 2 bases, with 4 bases of the junction left unmatched. The CDR3 has 14 residues. From germline, CDR1 is ENHRY and CDR2 SYGVKD. The CDR3 region has the DNA TGTGCCATCAGTGCCGACAGGGGCACCTACGAGCAGTACTTC. Amino acid sequence: CAISADRGTYEQYF.

The chain employs TRBV27 and TRBJ1-2, with D possibly matching TRBD1 (5 bases). From germline, CDR1 is MNHEY and CDR2 SMNVEV (reference sequence). CDR3 length: 17 amino acids. Trimming took off 0 bases at V and 4 bases at J, with 18 bases between the two ends. The CDR3 DNA reads as TGTGCCAGCAGTTTATCGCTGGGGGGTGTAAGCGGCTATGGCTACACCTTC. Amino acid sequence: CASSLSLGGVSGYGYTF.